The rows below give T cell receptor beta chains drawn from one sample of a study of blood T cell repertoires in COVID-19. The protocol was immunoSEQ multiplex PCR, while the TCRdb copy is restricted to in-frame clones and leaves out a portion. The repertoire consists of more than 200,000 clones, with about four fifths occurring once and the leading ten covering around 1.8%. The source material was PBMCs or T cells enriched from blood (not recorded which). All receptors derive from a man aged 55 to 70 who had recovered from COVID-19. CDR3s include the opening cysteine and the closing phenylalanine or tryptophan. D genes are given only for firm matches. Size tells how often a clone was seen (once, few, many) or the class of an expanded clone, and some rows leave it out.

>TRBD1|TRBV19|NA|TRBJ1-2
TGTGCCAGTAGTACCCGGGACAGGAGGTCCTATGGCTACACCTTC
CASSTRDRRSYGYTF
>NA|TRBV3-1/TRBV3-2|NA|TRBJ1-1
TGTGCCAGCAGCCTATCCGGGGCTGAAGCTTTCTTT
CASSLSGAEAFF
>NA|TRBV19|NA|TRBJ1-1
TGTGCCAGTAGTTCCGGGGAGGGATACACTGAAGCTTTCTTT
CASSSGEGYTEAFF
>NA|TRBV6-2/TRBV6-3|NA|TRBJ2-3
TGTGCCAGCAGTTACTCCGGTAGCACAGATACGCAGTATTTT
CASSYSGSTDTQYF
>TRBD1|TRBV24-1|NA|TRBJ1-1
TGTGCCACCAGTGAACGGACAGGGGAGAACACTGAAGCTTTCTTT
CATSERTGENTEAFF
>NA|TRBV19|NA|TRBJ2-2
TGTGCCAGTAGCCCAACGGGGGTAAACACCGGGGAGCTGTTTTTT
CASSPTGVNTGELFF
>NA|TRBV5-1|NA|TRBJ2-7
TGCGCCAGCAGCCAGTCCGTAGGGGGTACCGCCTACGAGCAGTACTTC
CASSQSVGGTAYEQYF
>TRBD2|TRBV6-5|NA|TRBJ2-5
TGTGCCGTCTGGGGGGGGGAGACCCAGTACTTC
CAVWGGETQYF
>NA|TRBV6-1|NA|TRBJ1-1
TGTGCCAGCAGTGATGTGCAGGAATGGACTGAAGCTTTCTTT
CASSDVQEWTEAFF
>TRBD1|TRBV19|once|TRBJ1-3
TGTGCCAGCATGCGAGACAGGGGGAATGGAAACACCATATATTTT
CASMRDRGNGNTIYF
>NA|TRBV13|NA|TRBJ1-6
TGTGCCAGCAGCTTAGGATCCCCAGGAAGCTCCTATAATTCACCCCTCCACTTT
CASSLGSPGSSYNSPLHF
>NA|TRBV2|NA|TRBJ2-1
TGTGCCAGCAGTGCCGTGGGGGGTGGGGAGCAGTTCTTC
CASSAVGGGEQFF
>TRBD1|TRBV18|NA|TRBJ2-7
TGTGCCAGCGGCAGACAGGGTGATTCTTACGAGCAGTACTTC
CASGRQGDSYEQYF
>NA|TRBV3-1/TRBV3-2|NA|TRBJ1-4
TGTGCCAGCAGCCAAAGCGGGACGAAGGTGTTTTTT
CASSQSGTKVFF
>NA|TRBV6-5|once|TRBJ1-1
TGTGCCAGCAGGAGAACCCTGGACTTGAACACTGAAGCTTTCTTT
CASRRTLDLNTEAFF
>NA|TRBV19|few|TRBJ1-1
TGTGCCAGTAGTTCGACAGTGAACACTGAAGCTTTCTTT
CASSSTVNTEAFF
>NA|TRBV18|NA|TRBJ2-1
TGTGCCAGCTCACCCCGGGTTAGCTCCTACAATGAGCAGTTCTTC
CASSPRVSSYNEQFF
>NA|TRBV11-3|NA|TRBJ2-1
TGTGCCAGCAGCGCTGGGGCCAGTTCCTACAATGAGCAGTTCTTC
CASSAGASSYNEQFF
>NA|TRBV19|NA|TRBJ1-2
TGTGCCAGTAGTACGCGGCAGGGATATGGCTACACCTTC
CASSTRQGYGYTF
>TRBD2|TRBV3-1/TRBV3-2|NA|TRBJ2-3
TGTGCCAGCAGCCAACCGGGGGGTGGAGATACGCAGTATTTT
CASSQPGGGDTQYF
>TRBD1|TRBV7-2|NA|TRBJ1-1
TGTGCCAGCAGCGCGCTCGGGACAGAGAACACTGAAGCTTTCTTT
CASSALGTENTEAFF
>TRBD1|TRBV6-5|NA|TRBJ2-3
TGTGCCAGTAAACAGGGGGCAGATACGCAGTATTTT
CASKQGADTQYF
>NA|TRBV5-1|NA|TRBJ1-1
TGCGCCAGCAGCTACAGGGACGGAACTGAAGCTTTCTTT
CASSYRDGTEAFF
>NA|TRBV4-3|few|TRBJ2-7
TGCGCCAGCAGCCAAGAGATTGGGCGCTACGAGCAGTACTTC
CASSQEIGRYEQYF
>NA|TRBV3-1/TRBV3-2|NA|TRBJ2-2
TGTGCCAGCAGCGGCGGGGGCCCGAACACCGGGGAGCTGTTTTTT
CASSGGGPNTGELFF
>TRBD1|TRBV7-2|NA|TRBJ2-7
TGTGCCAGCAGCTCGTGGGTAGGGGGCCACGAGCAGTACTTC
CASSSWVGGHEQYF
>NA|TRBV12-3/TRBV12-4|NA|TRBJ1-1
TGTGCCAGCAGTTTAGCTTACAGAGCTGAAGCTTTCTTT
CASSLAYRAEAFF
>TRBD1|TRBV4-2|NA|TRBJ1-2
TGTGCCAGCAGCCAAGCTCCGGGACAGGGGAGGGATGGCTACACTTTC
CASSQAPGQGRDGYTF
>TRBD2|TRBV14|NA|TRBJ2-1
TGTGCCAGCAGCCTCCGTTCTAGCGGGGGGGCTATCCACAATGAGCAGTTCTTC
CASSLRSSGGAIHNEQFF
>NA|TRBV18|NA|TRBJ1-2
TGTGCCAGCTCCCCAGCAGGACAGCTCTATGGCTACACCTTC
CASSPAGQLYGYTF
>NA|TRBV7-9|NA|TRBJ1-6
TGTGCCAGCAGCTTAGGGGAGGCTTCACCCCTCCACTTT
CASSLGEASPLHF
>TRBD1|TRBV6-5|NA|TRBJ1-1
TGTGCCAGCAGTAACCCAGGGGGCAAGAGGACTGAAGCTTTCTTT
CASSNPGGKRTEAFF
>TRBD1|TRBV7-2|NA|TRBJ1-5
TGTGCCAGCAGCTTATCCGGGACAGGGTGGGGTCAGCCCCAGCATTTT
CASSLSGTGWGQPQHF
>NA|TRBV2|NA|TRBJ1-2
TGTGCCAGCAGTCTTGACAGTTCCTATGGCTACACCTTC
CASSLDSSYGYTF
>NA|TRBV10-3|NA|TRBJ2-1
TGTGCCATCCATGACATAGACAATGAGCAGTTCTTC
CAIHDIDNEQFF
>TRBD2|TRBV11-3|NA|TRBJ2-1
TGTGCCAGCAGCTTAGAGGGCGGGGGTGTCAATGAGCAGTTCTTC
CASSLEGGGVNEQFF
>NA|TRBV5-1|NA|TRBJ1-2
TGCGCCAGCTCACCGGCGGGGGCGGACTATGGCTACACCTTC
CASSPAGADYGYTF
>NA|TRBV5-1|NA|TRBJ1-1
TGCGCCAGCAGCATGCAGGGGTCCCGGGCCACTGAAGCTTTCTTT
CASSMQGSRATEAFF
>NA|TRBV7-9|NA|TRBJ1-6
TGTGCCAGCAGCGTTACAGGCGTTAATTCACCCCTCCACTTT
CASSVTGVNSPLHF
>NA|TRBV9|NA|TRBJ2-2
TGTGCCAGCAGCCATACGACCGGGACACAAAACACCGGGGAGCTGTTTTTT
CASSHTTGTQNTGELFF
>TRBD1|TRBV5-4|few|TRBJ2-7
TGTGCCAGCAGCTTGGTCGTAACAGGGGTCCACGAGCAGTACTTC
CASSLVVTGVHEQYF
>TRBD1|TRBV7-2|NA|TRBJ1-2
TGTGCCAGCAGCTTGGACGACAGGGTACGATCATATGGCTACACCTTC
CASSLDDRVRSYGYTF
>TRBD1|TRBV9|NA|TRBJ1-5
TGTGCCAGCAGCGTAGGAGAGGGGGCCCTGAGCAATCAGCCCCAGCATTTT
CASSVGEGALSNQPQHF
>TRBD2|TRBV2|NA|TRBJ2-1
TGTGCCAGCCTGAAGCTAGCGGGGCCCTACAATGAGCAGTTCTTC
CASLKLAGPYNEQFF
>NA|TRBV9|NA|TRBJ2-1
TGTGCCAGCAGCGTAAGAGGGCAGCCTTCTGACAATGAGCAGTTCTTC
CASSVRGQPSDNEQFF
>TRBD2|TRBV19|NA|TRBJ2-4
TGTGCCACGGGACTATCCCTTCCAGCCAAAAACATTCAGTACTTC
CATGLSLPAKNIQYF
>NA|TRBV6-5|NA|TRBJ1-2
TGTGCCAGCAGTTTTCCAGGGCGGGAGTATGGCTACACCTTC
CASSFPGREYGYTF
>NA|TRBV24-1|NA|TRBJ2-6
TGTGCCACCAGTGATCCCGACTACTCTGGGGCCAACGTCCTGACTTTC
CATSDPDYSGANVLTF
>NA|TRBV11-2|NA|TRBJ2-7
TGTGCCAGCAGCTTGGAGACGGGACACACCTACGAGCAGTACTTC
CASSLETGHTYEQYF
>NA|TRBV9|NA|TRBJ2-3
TGTGCCAGCAAGGTTGAGGGTACAGATACGCAGTATTTT
CASKVEGTDTQYF
>NA|TRBV7-9|once|TRBJ1-1
TGTGCCAGCAGCTTATTTACGGACAGAAACACTGAAGCTTTCTTT
CASSLFTDRNTEAFF
>NA|TRBV7-8|once|TRBJ1-4
TGTGCCAGCAGCTTAGCGTGGACACCAACTAATGAAAAACTGTTTTTT
CASSLAWTPTNEKLFF
>NA|TRBV4-2|NA|TRBJ2-5
TGTGCCAGCAGCCAAGGTGGAGGCGGGGCCCAAGAGACCCAGTACTTC
CASSQGGGGAQETQYF
>NA|TRBV29-1|NA|TRBJ2-6
TGCAGCGTTGAATTGGCCTCTGGGGCCAACGTCCTGACTTTC
CSVELASGANVLTF
>TRBD2|TRBV7-2|NA|TRBJ2-7
TGTGCCAGCAGCTCAATGGGGGGGAGTTCCTACGAGCAGTACTTC
CASSSMGGSSYEQYF
>TRBD1|TRBV4-3|NA|TRBJ1-2
TGCGCCAGCAGCCAAGACGGGACAGTTGGGGGCTACACCTTC
CASSQDGTVGGYTF
>TRBD2|TRBV6-6|NA|TRBJ2-4
TGTGCCAGCAGCGCCCCCCCTAGGGGCGGGGGGGCAATAATGGCCAAAAACATTCAGTACTTC
CASSAPPRGGGAIMAKNIQYF
>NA|TRBV27|NA|TRBJ1-6
TGTGCCAGCAGTCCCCAGGACAGATTCTTTAGCTCACCCCTCCACTTT
CASSPQDRFFSSPLHF
>TRBD1|TRBV29-1|NA|TRBJ1-2
TGCAGCGTTCGGACAGGTGGCTATGGCTACACCTTC
CSVRTGGYGYTF
>NA|TRBV10-3|once|TRBJ1-2
TGTGCCACCATGACAGCTGGACGAGGCTACACCTTC
CATMTAGRGYTF